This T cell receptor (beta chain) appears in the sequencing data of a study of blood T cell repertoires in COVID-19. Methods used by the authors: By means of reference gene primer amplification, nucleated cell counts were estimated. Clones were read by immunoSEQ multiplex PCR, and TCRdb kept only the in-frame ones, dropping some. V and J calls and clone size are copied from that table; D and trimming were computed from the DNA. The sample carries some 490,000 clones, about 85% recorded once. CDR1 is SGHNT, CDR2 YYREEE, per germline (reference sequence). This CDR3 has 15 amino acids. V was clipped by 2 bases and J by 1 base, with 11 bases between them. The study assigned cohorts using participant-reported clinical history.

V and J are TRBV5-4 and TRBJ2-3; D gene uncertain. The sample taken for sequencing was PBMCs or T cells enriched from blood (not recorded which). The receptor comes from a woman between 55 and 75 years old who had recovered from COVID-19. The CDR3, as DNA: TGTGCCAGCAGCTTTCAGTCAAGTGGCACAGATACGCAGTATTTT. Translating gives CASSFQSSGTDTQYF.